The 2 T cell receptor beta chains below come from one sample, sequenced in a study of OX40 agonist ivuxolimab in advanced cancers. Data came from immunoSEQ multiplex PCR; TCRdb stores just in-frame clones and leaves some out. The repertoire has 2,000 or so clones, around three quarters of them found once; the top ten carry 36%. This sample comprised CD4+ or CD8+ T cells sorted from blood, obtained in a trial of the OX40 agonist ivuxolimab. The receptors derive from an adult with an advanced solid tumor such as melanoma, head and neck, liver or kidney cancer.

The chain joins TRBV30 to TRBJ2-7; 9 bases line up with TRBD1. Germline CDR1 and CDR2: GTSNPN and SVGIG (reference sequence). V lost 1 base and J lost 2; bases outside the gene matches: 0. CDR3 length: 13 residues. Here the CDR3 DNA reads TGTGCCTGGAGTGGACAGGGGGCCTACGAGCAGTACTTC. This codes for CAWSGQGAYEQYF.

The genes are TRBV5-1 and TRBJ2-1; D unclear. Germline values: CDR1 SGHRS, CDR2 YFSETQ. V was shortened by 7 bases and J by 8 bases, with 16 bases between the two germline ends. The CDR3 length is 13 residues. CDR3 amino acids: CASRPRSVDEQFF. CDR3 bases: TGCGCCAGCCGACCACGTAGTGTGGATGAGCAGTTCTTC. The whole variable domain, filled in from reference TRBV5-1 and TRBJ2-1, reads KAGVTQTPRYLIKTRGQQVTLSCSPISGHRSVSWYQQTPGQGLQFLFEYFSETQRNKGNFPGRFSGRQFSNSRSEMNVSTLELGDSALYLCASRPRSVDEQFFGPGTRLTVL.